Reported below is one T cell receptor beta chain. Antigen unknown. The CDR3 has 16 residues. Germline loops: CDR1 SEHNR, CDR2 FQNEAQ (reference sequence). J was trimmed by 2 bases and V by 1 base; bases with no gene match: 6. This sample is drawn from a study of T cell repertoires in cytomegalovirus infection. Study in general: Recently identified HLA-C-restricted CMV epitopes and well-studied HLA-B-restricted CMV epitopes were used by the study. TCR beta signatures that were public indicated CMV infection and matching HLA type.

TCRdb independently ran MiXCR on the reads; one entry per CDR3 protein. Among 900,000 to 950,000 distinct CDR3 sequences listed, 30% to 40% were seen once. Whole-study findings and limits: Pooled public TCR beta family frequency picked out CMV carriers with the relevant HLA. CMV-specific TCR beta clonotypes restricted by HLA-C were the ones dominating the ex vivo response.

The chain combines TRBV7-9 with TRBJ2-7; TRBD2 matches 9 bases. Sequencing was performed on cultured CD8+ T cells from PBMCs, taken from culture after CMV antigen stimulation. The TCR originated in a human donor in good health (CMV status not recorded). Some clones in this sample may be carry-over from other donors' samples. CDR3 sequence: CASSLGGLAGTYEQYF. Written as DNA, the CDR3 is TGTGCCAGCAGCTTAGGAGGGCTAGCGGGGACCTACGAGCAGTACTTC.